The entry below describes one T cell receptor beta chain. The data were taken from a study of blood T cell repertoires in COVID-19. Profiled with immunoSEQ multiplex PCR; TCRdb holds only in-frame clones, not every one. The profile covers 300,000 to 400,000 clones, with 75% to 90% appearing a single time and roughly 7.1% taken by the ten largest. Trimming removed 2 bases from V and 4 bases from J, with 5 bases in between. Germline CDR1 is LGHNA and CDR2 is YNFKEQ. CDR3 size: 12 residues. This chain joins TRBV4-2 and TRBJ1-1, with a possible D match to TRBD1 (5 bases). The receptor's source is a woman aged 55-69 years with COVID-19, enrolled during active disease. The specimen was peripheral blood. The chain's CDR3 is CASSQQGTEAFF. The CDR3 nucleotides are TGTGCCAGCAGCCAACAGGGCACTGAAGCTTTCTTT.